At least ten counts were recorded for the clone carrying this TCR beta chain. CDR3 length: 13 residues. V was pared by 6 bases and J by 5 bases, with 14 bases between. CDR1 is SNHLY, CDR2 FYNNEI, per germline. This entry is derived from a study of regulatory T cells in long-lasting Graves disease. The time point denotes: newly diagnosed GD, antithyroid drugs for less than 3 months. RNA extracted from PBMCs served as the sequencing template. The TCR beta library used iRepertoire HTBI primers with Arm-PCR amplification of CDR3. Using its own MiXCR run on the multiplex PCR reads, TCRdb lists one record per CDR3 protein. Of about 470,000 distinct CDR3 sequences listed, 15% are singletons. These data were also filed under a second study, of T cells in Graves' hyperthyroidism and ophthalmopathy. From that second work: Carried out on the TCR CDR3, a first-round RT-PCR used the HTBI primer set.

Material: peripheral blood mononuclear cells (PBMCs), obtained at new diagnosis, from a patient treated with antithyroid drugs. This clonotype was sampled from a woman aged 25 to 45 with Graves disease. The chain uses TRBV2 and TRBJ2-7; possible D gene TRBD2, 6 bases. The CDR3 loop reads CASRVGGINEQYF. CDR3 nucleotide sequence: TGTGCCAGCAGAGTGGGGGGAATCAACGAGCAGTACTTC.